This passage covers 15 T cell receptor beta chains from one sample sequenced in a study of PD-L1 blockade in urothelial cancer. Sequencing used immunoSEQ multiplex PCR; TCRdb keeps in-frame clones, though not all of them. The sample lists roughly 120,000 clones; roughly 91% were seen once. Time point in this sample: peripheral blood 6 weeks after treatment start. The sample here was PBMCs, taken around atezolizumab (anti-PD-L1) treatment. These receptors were collected from a man aged 55 to 69 with urothelial cancer.

The rearrangement joins TRBV6-1 to TRBJ2-1; 11 bases agree with TRBD1. This CDR3 region has 15 residues. With V trimmed by 4 bases and J by 6 bases, 5 bases remained unmatched. Germline CDR1 reads MNHNS; CDR2 reads SASEGT. The CDR3, as DNA: TGTGCCAGCAGTGCCGGACAGGGGGCGTCCAATGAGCAGTTCTTC. It translates to CASSAGQGASNEQFF.

The gene calls are TRBV4-3 and TRBJ1-2; 9 nucleotides agree with TRBD1. CDR1 LGHNA and CDR2 YSLEER come from the germline V gene. The CDR3 runs to 17 residues. Trimming at V came to 1 base and at J to 8 bases, leaving 14 bases not matched to a gene. The CDR3 bases are TGCGCCAGCAGCCAAGTTAGGGGAAGACAGGGGGAAGGAGGCTACACCTTC. Translation gives CASSQVRGRQGEGGYTF.

The chain employs TRBV6-5 and TRBJ2-2; 10 bases line up with TRBD1. Germline V gives CDR1 MNHEY, CDR2 SVGAGI. The CDR3 is made up of 14 amino acids. Germline trimming cut 6 bases from V and 4 bases from J; bases unmatched to any gene: 2. Written as DNA, the CDR3 is TGTGCCAGCAGGACAGGGGGCAGCACCGGGGAGCTGTTTTTT. It encodes CASRTGGSTGELFF.

The chain combines TRBV28 with TRBJ2-1, with 7 bases fitting TRBD2. There are 13 residues in the CDR3. Trimming cost V 6 bases and J 7 bases; bases outside gene matches: 6. Per germline, CDR1 MDHEN and CDR2 SYDVKM. DNA for the CDR3: TGTGCCAGCAGCTTGGAGGGAGGGAATGAGCAGTTCTTC. Protein sequence: CASSLEGGNEQFF.

The chain couples TRBV13 to TRBJ2-3, with TRBD2 identical over 12 bases. V was pared by 4 bases and J by 4 bases, with 12 bases of the junction left unmatched. This CDR3 is 18 amino acids long. CDR1 and CDR2 from the germline V gene are PRHDT and FYEKMQ (reference sequence). The chain's CDR3 is CASSYGLAGPSGADTQYF. The CDR3, as DNA: TGTGCCAGCAGCTACGGACTAGCGGGGCCCTCAGGGGCAGATACGCAGTATTTT. The whole variable domain, filled in from reference TRBV13 and TRBJ2-3, reads AAGVIQSPRHLIKEKRETATLKCYPIPRHDTVYWYQQGPGQDPQFLISFYEKMQSDKGSIPDRFSAQQFSDYHSELNMSSLELGDSALYFCASSYGLAGPSGADTQYFGPGTRLTVL.

The genes are TRBV6-5 and TRBJ1-5, with D tentatively TRBD1 (6 bases). Germline V lookup: CDR1 MNHEY, CDR2 SVGAGI. The CDR3 spans 15 residues. The ends were cut back, 6 bases at V and 4 bases at J, with 16 bases in the middle. The CDR3 here is CASRRNRVGNQPQHF. The CDR3 coding sequence is TGTGCCAGCAGACGAAACAGGGTGGGAAATCAGCCCCAGCATTTT.

V is TRBV30 and J is TRBJ1-5; weak D call: TRBD1 (6 bases). V was shortened by 0 bases and J by 3 bases, with 12 bases between the two germline ends. Looked up from germline, CDR1 is GTSNPN and CDR2 is SVGIG (reference sequence). The CDR3 is made up of 15 amino acids. The CDR3 protein is CAWSVNRALNQPQHF. The CDR3 coding sequence is TGTGCCTGGAGTGTAAACAGGGCCCTCAATCAGCCCCAGCATTTT.

The genes are TRBV7-2 and TRBJ2-2; tentative D call: TRBD2 (5 bases). There are 16 residues in the CDR3. Trimming took off 5 bases at V and 5 bases at J, with 18 bases between the two ends. Germline loops: CDR1 SGHTA, CDR2 FQGNSA. The CDR3: CASSRRRAEDTGELFF. In DNA, the CDR3 is TGTGCCAGCAGCCGTCGACGGGCGGAGGATACCGGGGAGCTGTTTTTT.

V gene TRBV30 combines with J gene TRBJ1-1; D gene ambiguous. The CDR3 loop spans 12 amino acids. The V end lost 1 base, the J end lost 11 bases, and 14 bases lay between the germline ends. Germline CDR1 and CDR2: GTSNPN and SVGIG (reference sequence). In DNA form, the CDR3 reads TGTGCCTGGAGTGGAACGGGGATAAAGGCTTTCTTT. This sequence encodes CAWSGTGIKAFF. The entire variable domain, with the rest obtained from reference TRBV30 and TRBJ1-1, is as follows: SQTIHQWPATLVQPVGSPLSLECTVEGTSNPNLYWYRQAAGRGLQLLFYSVGIGQISSEVPQNLSASRPQDRQFILSSKKLLLSDSGFYLCAWSGTGIKAFFGQGTRLTVV.

The V gene is TRBV21-1, the J gene TRBJ1-1; the table's D call, TRBD1, was not checked against the DNA. TRBV21-1 is given as a pseudogene. The CDR3 runs 16 residues. The CDR3 coding sequence is TGTGCCAGCAGTTATCAAAAGGGGACACCGAACACTGAAGCTTTCTTT. This translates into CASSYQKGTPNTEAFF.

Here the CDR3 reads CASSFSGQGMETQYF. In DNA, the CDR3 is TGCGCCAGCAGCTTCTCAGGACAGGGGATGGAGACCCAGTACTTC. V usage is TRBV5-1 and J usage is TRBJ2-5; 9 bases match TRBD1. Trimming removed 2 bases from V and 5 bases from J; junction bases left unmatched: 7. CDR3 length: 15 amino acids. Germline V gene sequence: CDR1 SGHRS, CDR2 YFSETQ.

The rearrangement uses TRBV9 and TRBJ2-5; 9 bases align to TRBD2. Per germline, CDR1 SGDLS and CDR2 YYNGEE. The CDR3 is 16 residues long. V was pared by 3 bases and J by 1 base, with 7 bases of the junction left unmatched. The CDR3 region has the DNA TGTGCCAGCAGCGCCGAGCTACTAGCGGGCCAAGAGACCCAGTACTTC. It codes for CASSAELLAGQETQYF. Full variable domain (rest looked up from reference TRBV9 and TRBJ2-5): DSGVTQTPKHLITATGQRVTLRCSPRSGDLSVYWYQQSLDQGLQFLIQYYNGEERAKGNILERFSAQQFPDLHSELNLSSLELGDSALYFCASSAELLAGQETQYFGPGTRLLVL.

This clone was detected only a few times. V gene TRBV2 combines with J gene TRBJ1-5; TRBD1 agrees at 9 bases. CDR1 SNHLY and CDR2 FYNNEI come from the germline V gene. V was clipped by 3 bases and J by 9 bases; unmatched bases: 3. The CDR3 consists of 13 residues. CDR3 protein: CASSEGQGAPQHF. The CDR3 bases are TGTGCCAGCAGTGAGGGACAGGGAGCGCCCCAGCATTTT. The full variable domain, its missing parts supplied by reference TRBV2 and TRBJ1-5, is EPEVTQTPSHQVTQMGQEVILRCVPISNHLYFYWYRQILGQKVEFLVSFYNNEISEKSEIFDDQFSVERPDGSNFTLKIRSTKLEDSAMYFCASSEGQGAPQHFGDGTRLSIL.

V is TRBV5-1 and J is TRBJ2-1; 8 bases align to TRBD1. CDR1 and CDR2 (germline): SGHRS, YFSETQ. The trim removed 0 bases at V and 2 bases at J, leaving 7 bases unmatched. The CDR3 runs to 17 residues. The CDR3 sequence is CASSLAPLTGAYNEQFF. For the CDR3, the DNA is TGCGCCAGCAGCTTGGCCCCATTGACAGGGGCCTACAATGAGCAGTTCTTC.

The J gene is TRBJ2-3, the V gene TRBV14, with D unclear. In germline, CDR1 is SGHDN, CDR2 FVKESK. The CDR3 runs to 17 residues. V lost 3 bases, J lost 0 bases, and 16 bases lay in between. As DNA, the CDR3 is TGTGCCAGCAGCCACCAACTGAAAACTCTTAGCACAGATACGCAGTATTTT. Residues: CASSHQLKTLSTDTQYF.